Below, 20 T cell receptor beta chains from the same sample are listed, as sequenced in a study of blood T cell repertoires in COVID-19. Method: immunoSEQ multiplex PCR; TCRdb's copy keeps in-frame clones and lacks some. Of a few hundred thousand clones detected, 70% to 90% appear once; the ten largest clones hold 5.5% to 8%. The sequencing input was peripheral blood. All receptors come from a woman aged 30 to 39 who had recovered from COVID-19.

J is TRBJ1-6 and V is TRBV10-3; the match to TRBD1 covers 11 bases. The CDR3 spans 12 residues. Germline V gene sequence: CDR1 ENHRY, CDR2 SYGVKD. V lost 10 bases to trimming and J lost 10 bases; unmatched junction nucleotides: 3. Written as DNA, the CDR3 is TGTGCCACCCGGGACAGGGGGTCACCCCTCCACTTT. Its protein is CATRDRGSPLHF.

In this sample, this clone turned up many times. V is TRBV4-1 and J is TRBJ2-3; perhaps TRBD2 as D (5 bases). CDR3 length equals 17 residues. Trimming left V 3 bases short and J 8 bases short, with 24 bases between. Germline V gives CDR1 MGHRA, CDR2 YSYEKL. For the CDR3, the DNA is TGCGCCAGCAGCCAGGGCCCTGCGGGCAGGCTCCGCGGTACGCAGTATTTT. Its translation: CASSQGPAGRLRGTQYF.

The chain couples TRBV6-2 or TRBV6-3 to TRBJ2-2; 7 bases align to TRBD1. The trim removed 0 bases at V and 7 bases at J, leaving 5 bases unmatched. The V gene's germline CDR1 is MNHEY and CDR2 SVGEGT. There are 15 residues in the CDR3. The CDR3 DNA reads TGTGCCAGCAGTTACTCAGCAGGGGGAAACGGGGAGCTGTTTTTT. This sequence encodes CASSYSAGGNGELFF.

The chain combines TRBV12-3 or TRBV12-4 with TRBJ2-5; a possible D gene is TRBD1 (5 bases). V lost 5 bases, J lost 6 bases, and 13 bases lay in between. This CDR3 comprises 13 residues. The CDR3 here is CASSAGQGQTQYF. The CDR3 nucleotides are TGTGCCAGCAGTGCAGGCCAGGGCCAGACCCAGTACTTC.

The rearrangement joins TRBV6-5 to TRBJ2-6; TRBD1 agrees at 9 bases. This CDR3 is built from 16 residues. Germline trimming cut 4 bases from V and 8 bases from J; bases unmatched to any gene: 9. In germline, CDR1 is MNHEY, CDR2 SVGAGI. The CDR3 protein is CASSSSGTGTTNVLTF. The CDR3 nucleotides are TGTGCCAGCAGTTCCTCCGGGACAGGGACGACCAACGTCCTGACTTTC.

The V and J genes are TRBV2 and TRBJ2-5, with D tentatively TRBD2 (6 bases). Between the trimmed V and J ends, which lost 3 bases and 5 bases, there was a span of 10 bases. Germline V lookup: CDR1 SNHLY, CDR2 FYNNEI. The CDR3 length is 13 residues. CDR3 nucleotides: TGTGCCAGCAGTGATGGCGGGGTCGAGACCCAGTACTTC. This sequence encodes CASSDGGVETQYF.

This clone was detected only a few times. The chain employs TRBV5-1 and TRBJ2-7, with 10 bases lining up with TRBD2. The CDR3 covers 17 residues. Losses at the gene ends were 4 bases for V and 4 bases for J; bases not matched to a gene: 14. CDR1 and CDR2 (germline): SGHRS, YFSETQ. The CDR3: CASSMSLAGDPKYEQYF. CDR3 nucleotides: TGCGCCAGCAGCATGTCTCTAGCGGGGGATCCGAAATACGAGCAGTACTTC. Full variable domain (outside the CDR3, taken from reference TRBV5-1 and TRBJ2-7): KAGVTQTPRYLIKTRGQQVTLSCSPISGHRSVSWYQQTPGQGLQFLFEYFSETQRNKGNFPGRFSGRQFSNSRSEMNVSTLELGDSALYLCASSMSLAGDPKYEQYFGPGTRLTVT.

The rearrangement joins TRBV4-1 to TRBJ1-4, with unresolved D. CDR3 length equals 14 residues. Germline V gene lookup returns CDR1 MGHRA and CDR2 YSYEKL. Trimming stripped 3 bases from V and 11 bases from J, with 16 bases between. The CDR3 protein is CASSQGPLSWKLFF. As DNA, the CDR3 is TGCGCCAGCAGCCAGGGCCCCCTCTCTTGGAAACTGTTTTTT.

The CDR3, as DNA: TGTGCCAGCACCCCCGGACAGTTCAACCAAGAGACCCAGTACTTC. This translates into CASTPGQFNQETQYF. J is TRBJ2-5 and V is TRBV27; D perhaps matches TRBD1 (6 bases). The length of the CDR3 is 15 residues. Germline V gene lookup returns CDR1 MNHEY and CDR2 SMNVEV (reference sequence). V lost 7 bases and J 0 bases, leaving 15 bases between the germline ends.

V is TRBV4-3 and J is TRBJ1-1, with 10 bases aligning to TRBD1. The CDR3 is 16 amino acids. The germline CDR1 and CDR2 sequences are LGHNA and YSLEER. V lost 0 bases and J lost 8; bases outside the gene matches: 9. The DNA for the CDR3 is TGCGCCAGCAGCCAAGATTTGAGACAGGGGGCTTCCGAAGCTTTCTTT. Translation: CASSQDLRQGASEAFF.

The chain is built from TRBV3-1 (or the pseudogene TRBV3-2) and TRBJ1-2; the D gene is possibly TRBD1 (5 bases). CDR1 LGHDT and CDR2 YNNKEL come from the germline V gene (reference sequence). CDR3 length: 15 amino acids. With 1 base removed from V and 1 base from J, the gap between germline ends came to 10 bases. The CDR3 is CASSQGGAVNYGYTF. CDR3 DNA: TGTGCCAGCAGCCAAGGGGGCGCCGTTAACTATGGCTACACCTTC.

In this sample, this clone turned up a few times. The rearrangement uses TRBV11-2 and TRBJ1-2, with a possible D match to TRBD1 (6 bases). CDR1 is SGHAT and CDR2 is FQNNGV in the germline V gene. Trimming took off 7 bases at V and 2 bases at J, with 11 bases between the two ends. The CDR3 is made up of 13 amino acids. The CDR3 here is CASTFDRNYGYTF. CDR3 in DNA: TGTGCCAGCACCTTCGACAGGAACTATGGCTACACCTTC. The whole variable domain, filled in from reference TRBV11-2 and TRBJ1-2, reads EAGVAQSPRYKIIEKRQSVAFWCNPISGHATLYWYQQILGQGPKLLIQFQNNGVVDDSQLPKDRFSAERLKGVDSTLKIQPAKLEDSAVYLCASTFDRNYGYTFGSGTRLTVV.

V usage is TRBV9 and J usage is TRBJ1-4; tentative D call: TRBD1 (5 bases). CDR3 size: 15 residues. The V gene lost 4 bases and the J gene lost 8 bases, with 18 bases spanning the gap. Germline V gene lookup returns CDR1 SGDLS and CDR2 YYNGEE. Here the CDR3 reads CASSPRGAAGEKLFF. The CDR3 nucleotides read TGTGCCAGCAGCCCCCGTGGTGCCGCAGGGGAAAAACTGTTTTTT.

The chain is built from TRBV5-1 and TRBJ1-4; TRBD1 matches at 10 bases. Trimming removed 3 bases from V and 8 bases from J; junction bases left unmatched: 4. CDR3 length: 14 amino acids. From germline, CDR1 is SGHRS and CDR2 YFSETQ. The chain's CDR3 is CASSWTGGAEKLFF. The DNA of the CDR3 is TGCGCCAGCAGCTGGACAGGGGGAGCGGAAAAACTGTTTTTT.

The CDR3 DNA sequence: TGTGCCAGCAGCAGGGGGCCCGGGACAGGGCACACTGAAGCTTTCTTT. As protein: CASSRGPGTGHTEAFF. V usage is TRBV21-1 and J usage is TRBJ1-1; TRBD1 is the table's D call and was not checked against the DNA. TRBV21-1 is a pseudogene segment. The CDR3 length is 16 residues.

Only a few counts were recorded for this clone. Here the CDR3 DNA reads TGTGCCAGTAGTGTACAGGGGCCGGGACAGCCCCAGCATTTT. Translation gives CASSVQGPGQPQHF. This sequence joins TRBV19 and TRBJ1-5; 7 bases fit TRBD1. Germline V gives CDR1 LNHDA, CDR2 SQIVND (reference sequence). Losses at the gene ends were 5 bases for V and 7 bases for J; bases not matched to a gene: 8. This CDR3 contains 14 residues.

V gene TRBV19 combines with J gene TRBJ1-2; TRBD1 aligns across 7 bases. CDR1 is LNHDA and CDR2 is SQIVND in the germline V gene (reference sequence). This CDR3 spans 12 amino acids. J lost 5 bases, V lost 8 bases, and 5 bases had no gene match. The DNA for the CDR3 is TGTGCCAGTCGGGACAGCCCTTATGGCTACACCTTC. Translation: CASRDSPYGYTF.

The chain carries TRBV6-2 or TRBV6-3 and TRBJ1-5, with D perhaps TRBD1 (6 bases). The germline CDR1 and CDR2 sequences are MNHEY and SVGEGT. The ends were cut back, 5 bases at V and 4 bases at J, with 30 bases in the middle. This CDR3 has 20 amino acids. The CDR3 DNA sequence: TGTGCCAGCAGTAGAAGACGCAATTTTGGTGTACAGGGAGGGAATCAGCCCCAGCATTTT. Protein sequence: CASSRRRNFGVQGGNQPQHF.

The J gene is TRBJ2-1, the V gene TRBV10-3; 10 bases match TRBD2. This CDR3 is built from 16 residues. The J segment lost 4 bases and the V segment lost 6 bases, leaving 9 bases of the junction unmatched. Germline V gives CDR1 ENHRY, CDR2 SYGVKD. CDR3 DNA sequence: TGTGCCATCAGATACGGGACTAGCGCCGGGTACAATGAGCAGTTCTTC. Encoded protein: CAIRYGTSAGYNEQFF.

In this sample, this clone turned up once. V and J are TRBV19 and TRBJ1-1, with TRBD1 as a possible D gene (5 bases). V was cut by 9 bases and J by 0 bases, with 11 bases left in between. The V gene's germline CDR1 is LNHDA and CDR2 SQIVND (reference sequence). The CDR3 spans 13 residues. The CDR3 is CASTLGVNTEAFF. The DNA for the CDR3 is TGTGCCAGCACGTTAGGGGTGAACACTGAAGCTTTCTTT.